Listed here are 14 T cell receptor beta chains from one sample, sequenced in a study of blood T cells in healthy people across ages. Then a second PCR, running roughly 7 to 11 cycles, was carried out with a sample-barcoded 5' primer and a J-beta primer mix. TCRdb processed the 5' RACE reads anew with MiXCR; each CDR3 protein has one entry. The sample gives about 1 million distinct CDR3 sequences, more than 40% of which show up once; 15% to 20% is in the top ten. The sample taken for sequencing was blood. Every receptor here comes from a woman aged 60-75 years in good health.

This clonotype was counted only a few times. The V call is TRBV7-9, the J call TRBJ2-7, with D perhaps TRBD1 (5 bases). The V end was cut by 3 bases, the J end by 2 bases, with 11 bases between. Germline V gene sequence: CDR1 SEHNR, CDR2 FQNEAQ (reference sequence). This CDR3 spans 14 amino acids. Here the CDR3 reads CASSFGRAPYEQYF. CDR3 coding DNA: TGTGCCAGCAGCTTCGGCAGGGCTCCCTACGAGCAGTACTTC. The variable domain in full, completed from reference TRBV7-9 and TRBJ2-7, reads DTGVSQNPRHKITKRGQNVTFRCDPISEHNRLYWYRQTLGQGPEFLTYFQNEAQLEKSRLLSDRFSAERPKGSFSTLEIQRTEQGDSAMYLCASSFGRAPYEQYFGPGTRLTVT.

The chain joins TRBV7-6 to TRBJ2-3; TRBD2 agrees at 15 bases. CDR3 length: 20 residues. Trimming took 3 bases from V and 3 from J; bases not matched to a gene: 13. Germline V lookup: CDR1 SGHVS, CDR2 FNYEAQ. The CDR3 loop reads CASSLAPGLAGGPGTDTQYF. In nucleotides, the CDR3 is TGTGCCAGCAGCTTGGCGCCTGGACTAGCGGGAGGGCCCGGGACAGATACGCAGTATTTT.

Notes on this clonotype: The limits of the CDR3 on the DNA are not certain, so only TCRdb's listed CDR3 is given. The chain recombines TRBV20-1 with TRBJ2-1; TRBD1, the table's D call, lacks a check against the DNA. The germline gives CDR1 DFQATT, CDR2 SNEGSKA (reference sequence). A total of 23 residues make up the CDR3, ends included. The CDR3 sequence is CSAREGKNIQYFGAGTLGNEQFF.

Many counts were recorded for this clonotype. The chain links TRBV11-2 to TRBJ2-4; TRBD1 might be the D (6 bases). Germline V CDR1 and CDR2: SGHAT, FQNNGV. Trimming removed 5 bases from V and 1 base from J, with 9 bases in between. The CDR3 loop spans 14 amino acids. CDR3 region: CASSPDRAKNIQYF. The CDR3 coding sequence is TGTGCCAGCAGCCCCGACAGGGCCAAAAACATTCAGTACTTC.

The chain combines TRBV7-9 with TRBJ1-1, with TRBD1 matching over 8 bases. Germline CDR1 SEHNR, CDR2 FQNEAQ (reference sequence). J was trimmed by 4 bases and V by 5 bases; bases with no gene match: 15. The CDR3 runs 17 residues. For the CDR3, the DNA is TGTGCCAGCAGCACTAGTAGGGGGGGACAGGCGGGCACTGAAGCTTTCTTT. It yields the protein CASSTSRGGQAGTEAFF.

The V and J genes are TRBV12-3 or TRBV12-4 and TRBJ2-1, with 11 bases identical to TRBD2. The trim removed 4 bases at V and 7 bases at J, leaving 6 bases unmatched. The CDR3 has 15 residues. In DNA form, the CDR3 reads TGTGCCAGCAGTTCCGGGGGACTAGCGGAAAATGAGCAGTTCTTC. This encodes CASSSGGLAENEQFF.

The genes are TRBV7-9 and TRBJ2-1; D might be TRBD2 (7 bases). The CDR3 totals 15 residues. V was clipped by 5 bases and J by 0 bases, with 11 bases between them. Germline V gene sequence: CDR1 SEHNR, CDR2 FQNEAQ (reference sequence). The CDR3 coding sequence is TGTGCCAGCAGCAGGGGGGGTGTCTCCTACAATGAGCAGTTCTTC. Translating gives CASSRGGVSYNEQFF.

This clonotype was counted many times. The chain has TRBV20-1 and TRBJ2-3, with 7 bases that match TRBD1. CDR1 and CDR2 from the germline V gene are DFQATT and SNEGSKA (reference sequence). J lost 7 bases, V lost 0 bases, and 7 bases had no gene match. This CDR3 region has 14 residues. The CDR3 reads CSARDRGGTNTQYF. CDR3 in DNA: TGCAGTGCTAGAGATAGAGGGGGCACGAATACGCAGTATTTT.

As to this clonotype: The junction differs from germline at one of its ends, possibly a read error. The CDR3 sequence is CANSLNGRSIQYF. Here the CDR3 DNA reads TGTGCCAACAGTTTGAACGGGAGAAGCATTCAGTACTTC. The J gene is TRBJ2-4, the V gene TRBV27, with D perhaps TRBD2 (6 bases). CDR1 and CDR2 from the germline V gene are MNHEY and SMNVEV (reference sequence). This CDR3 is 13 amino acids long.

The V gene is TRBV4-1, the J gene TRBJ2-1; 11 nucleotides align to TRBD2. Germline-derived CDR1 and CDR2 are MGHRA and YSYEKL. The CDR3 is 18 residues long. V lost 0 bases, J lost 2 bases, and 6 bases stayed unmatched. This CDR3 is CASSQETSGASPYNEQFF. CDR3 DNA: TGCGCCAGCAGCCAAGAGACTAGCGGGGCTAGCCCCTACAATGAGCAGTTCTTC.

The DNA of the CDR3 is TGTGCCATCAGTGAGGGTCGTCCTCGGCAGACCTCCTACAATGAGCAGTTCTTC. Residues: CAISEGRPRQTSYNEQFF. This rearrangement joins TRBV10-3 to TRBJ2-1; no clear D gene. In germline, CDR1 is ENHRY, CDR2 SYGVKD. V lost 2 bases and J lost 0, with 17 bases in between. The CDR3 has 18 amino acids.

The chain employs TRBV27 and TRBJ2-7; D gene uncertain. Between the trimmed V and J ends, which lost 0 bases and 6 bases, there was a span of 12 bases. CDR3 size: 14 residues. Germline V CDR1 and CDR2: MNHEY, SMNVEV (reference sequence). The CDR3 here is CASSLSGKRREQYF. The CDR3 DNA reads TGTGCCAGCAGTTTATCAGGCAAGAGGCGCGAGCAGTACTTC.

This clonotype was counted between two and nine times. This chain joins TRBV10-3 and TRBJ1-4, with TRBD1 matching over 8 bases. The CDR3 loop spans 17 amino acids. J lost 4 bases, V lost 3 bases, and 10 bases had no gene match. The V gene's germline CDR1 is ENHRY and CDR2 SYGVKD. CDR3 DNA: TGTGCCATCAGTGACCAACGCCGTGGACAGGGTAATGAAAAACTGTTTTTT. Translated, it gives CAISDQRRGQGNEKLFF.

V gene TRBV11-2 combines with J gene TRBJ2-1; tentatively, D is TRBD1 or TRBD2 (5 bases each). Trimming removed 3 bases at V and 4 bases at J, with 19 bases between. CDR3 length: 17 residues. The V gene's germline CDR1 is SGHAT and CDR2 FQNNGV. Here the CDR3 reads CASSFLGSAGPYNEQFF. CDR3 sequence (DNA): TGTGCCAGCAGCTTCCTAGGTAGCGCAGGGCCTTACAATGAGCAGTTCTTC.